This T cell receptor beta chain stems from a study of a mutant IDH1 vaccine in newly diagnosed glioma. Study background: Patients had received radiotherapy, temozolomide, or both previously, most receiving both.

Notes on this clone: No antigen is known for it.

The CDR3 runs to 13 residues. The V gene lost 1 base and the J gene lost 4 bases, with 8 bases spanning the gap. The germline V gene has CDR1 SGHNT and CDR2 YENEEA. Time point in this sample: week 11, during vaccination. All doses held 300 ug of mutant IDH1 20-mer peptide, with topical imiquimod. Sequenced by immunoSEQ multiplex PCR; TCRdb stores in-frame clones only, minus some. The sample has approximately 110,000 clones; 90% are singletons. The sample consisted of PBMCs, taken from a glioma patient whose treatment included an IDH1 peptide vaccine. The V call is TRBV11-3, the J call TRBJ2-7, with a weak D call TRBD1 (5 bases). The TCR comes from a woman between 45 and 60 years old with glioma. CDR3 nucleotide sequence: TGTGCCAGCAGCTTAGGCAGGGATTACGAGCAGTACTTC. Translating gives CASSLGRDYEQYF.